This T cell receptor (beta chain) was found in a study of memory CD4+ T cells and cytomegalovirus serostatus. Single viable CD3+CD4+CD8-CD45RO+ cells were sorted as the memory CD4+ T cells. Only in-frame clones appear in the TCRdb table, and some are missing; sequencing was by immunoSEQ multiplex PCR. Of approximately 70,000 clones in the sample, 76% were seen once. This CDR3 has 16 residues. Germline CDR1 is SGHNT and CDR2 is YYREEE (reference sequence). Losses at the gene ends were 1 base for V and 8 bases for J; bases not matched to a gene: 8. The receptor was derived from an adult in good health and CMV-seropositive. The J gene is TRBJ2-3, the V gene TRBV5-4; the match to TRBD2 covers 12 bases. The sequenced sample consisted of memory CD4+ T cells from blood. Written as DNA, the CDR3 is TGTGCCAGCAGCTTGCGCACTAGCGGGGGGATGGGTACGCAGTATTTT. Amino acids: CASSLRTSGGMGTQYF.